This T cell receptor beta chain was retrieved from a study of blood T cells in healthy people across ages. This clonotype has just one count. The antigen remains undetermined. Per the germline V gene, CDR1 is LGHNA and CDR2 is YSLEER. The CDR3 is 18 residues long. The V and J ends lost 3 bases and 8 bases, in that order; junction bases with no gene match: 14. A sample-barcoded 5' primer and a J-beta primer mix were used in a second PCR of roughly 7 to 11 cycles. MiXCR, applied by TCRdb to the 5' RACE reads, yields one record per CDR3 protein. Of about 900,000 distinct CDR3 sequences in the sample, 45% to 50% were seen once. Study-wide results and caveats: Observed TCR beta diversity per million T cells went down as age went up. This fall followed a roughly linear course with age.

The receptor was isolated from a man younger than 45 in good health. Sequences were obtained from blood. The gene calls are TRBV4-3 and TRBJ2-1, with 12 bases that match TRBD2. The CDR3, as DNA: TGCGCCAGCAGCCAGGGAAAGGGGCTAGCGGGGGGGTTTGATGAGCAGTTCTTC. It encodes CASSQGKGLAGGFDEQFF.